This TCR beta chain was captured in a study of blood T cells in healthy people across ages. Overall study results and limits: Naive and antigen-experienced cells could not be conclusively compared, given unsorted PBMCs.

A J-beta primer mix and a sample-barcoded 5' primer were used in a second PCR of about 7 to 12 cycles. TCRdb independently ran MiXCR on the 5' RACE reads; one entry per CDR3 protein. This table holds 900,000 to 950,000 distinct CDR3 sequences, around 29% found once. The CDR3 has 15 amino acids. Germline CDR1 KGHSH, CDR2 LQKENI. For this clonotype: Its cognate antigen is unknown.

This sample also belongs to another study, concerning T cells of mothers and their children.

The clonotype was recovered from a woman between 40 and 55 years old in good health. V usage is TRBV18 and J usage is TRBJ2-5; D might be TRBD1 (5 bases). Near its end, the DNA agrees better with TRBJ2-7, so the J call may be wrong. Sequenced input: blood. The CDR3 sequence: CASSPRAGMAYEQYF. The DNA for the CDR3 is TGTGCCAGCTCACCACGGGCAGGGATGGCGTACGAGCAGTACTTC.